This T cell receptor (beta chain) was documented in a study of T cell repertoires in cytomegalovirus infection. The wider study: Both recently identified HLA-C-restricted and well-studied HLA-B-restricted CMV epitopes were used in the study. Matching HLA type, along with CMV infection, was indicated by public TCR beta signatures. Study-level results: Dominant in the ex vivo response were TCR beta clonotypes restricted by HLA-C and specific for CMV. The study identified carriers of CMV plus the relevant HLA from cumulative public TCR beta family frequency.

Each CDR3 protein is one row after TCRdb ran MiXCR on the reads. The sample holds around 69,000 distinct CDR3 sequences, roughly 20% seen once. This clonotype was counted between two and nine times. No antigen is known for it. This specimen was CD8+ T cells from cultured PBMCs, taken from culture after CMV antigen stimulation. The source is a human donor in good health (CMV status not recorded). Some clones in this sample may be carry-over from other donors' samples.

CDR3 bases: TGTGCCAGCAGCCAAGTTTCCGGAGTCTGGTTCGAGACTCTCAAAAACATTCAGTACTTC. Its protein product is CASSQVSGVWFETLKNIQYF. The chain has TRBV4-2 and TRBJ2-4; the D is unclear. The CDR3 is 20 amino acids. The germline V and J ends were trimmed by 1 base and 3 bases, with 25 bases remaining between them. The germline V gene encodes CDR1 LGHNA and CDR2 YNFKEQ.